This TCR beta chain was recovered during a study of cytomegalovirus exposure and HLA in healthy donors. Study results and limitations: For cytomegalovirus status, the classifier reportedly gave diagnoses with high specificity and sensitivity. Most TCR sequences were uncommon, yet certain public TCRs appeared in many donors. Across donors, presence/absence analyses took sequencing depth to be roughly uniform. Follow-up analysis later connected one missense variant in DCLRE1C with trimming of TCR beta V- and J-genes.

Primers included in the PCR were 60 Vbeta and 13 Jbeta primers. Using immunoSEQ multiplex PCR, the repertoire was profiled, and TCRdb retains in-frame clones only, with some absent. The sample holds approximately 140,000 clones, roughly 77% seen once. Trimming removed 1 base at V and 4 bases at J, with 8 bases between. The CDR3 length is 15 residues. In germline, CDR1 is SEHNR, CDR2 FQNEAQ (reference sequence). Turning to this clone: Its antigen is not identified.

The clonotype was recovered from a human donor in good health. The V and J genes are TRBV7-9 and TRBJ2-6; D gene ambiguous. The sample consisted of PBMCs. In DNA form, the CDR3 reads TGTGCCAGCAGCTTAGTGGGCCCCGGGGCCAACGTCCTGACTTTC. This translates into CASSLVGPGANVLTF.